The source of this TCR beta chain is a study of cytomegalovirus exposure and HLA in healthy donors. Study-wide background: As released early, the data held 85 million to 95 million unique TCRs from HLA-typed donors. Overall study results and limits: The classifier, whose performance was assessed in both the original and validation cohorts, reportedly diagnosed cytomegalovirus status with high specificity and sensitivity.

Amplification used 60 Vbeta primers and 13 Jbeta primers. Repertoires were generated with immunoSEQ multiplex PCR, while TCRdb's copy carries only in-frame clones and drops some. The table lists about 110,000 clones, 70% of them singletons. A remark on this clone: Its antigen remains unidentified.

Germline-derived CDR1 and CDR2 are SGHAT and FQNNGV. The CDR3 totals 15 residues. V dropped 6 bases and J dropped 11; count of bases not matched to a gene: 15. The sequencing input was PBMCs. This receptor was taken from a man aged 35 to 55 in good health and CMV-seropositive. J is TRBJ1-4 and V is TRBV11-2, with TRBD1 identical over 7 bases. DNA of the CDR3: TGTGCCAGCAGGCCCATCGGGACAGCCCCCGGGAAACTGTTTTTT. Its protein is CASRPIGTAPGKLFF.